This T cell receptor beta chain is from a study of shared clonotypes between healthy human individuals. Study summary: Donors, aged 18 to 49, were a couple of women and three men.

The trim removed 5 bases at V and 5 bases at J, leaving 10 bases unmatched. CDR3 length equals 17 residues. Looked up from germline, CDR1 is LGHNT and CDR2 is FRNRAP. The data were produced by immunoSEQ multiplex PCR, yet TCRdb's version contains in-frame clones alone and is incomplete. The sample has over a million clones, roughly 80% seen once; the top ten hold approximately 1.5%. Those who donated were healthy HIV-negative adults, with no recent acute infections or vaccinations reported. There were only Caucasian adults among the donors, and all lived in Nashville, Tennessee. This clonotype was obtained from a man younger than 35 in good health. The sample comprised memory CD4+ T cells sorted from blood. As for subset: CD45RA-negative fraction. The chain is built from TRBV12-5 and TRBJ2-2; 11 bases line up with TRBD1. For the CDR3, the DNA is TGTGCTAGTGGTACACCACCGGGGACAGGGGGGACCGGGGAGCTGTTTTTT. Translating gives CASGTPPGTGGTGELFF.